Sequencing of this TCR beta chain was carried out in a study of early T cells in non-severe SARS-CoV-2 infection. Study as a whole: Sequencing input comprised bulk RNA from unsorted whole blood; chain pairing was not available.

Individual cDNA molecules were tagged with unique molecular identifiers. TCRdb itself ran the 5' RACE reads through MiXCR, one entry per CDR3 protein. In the table there are tens of thousands of distinct CDR3 sequences, approximately 16% of which are singletons. This clonotype has more than one count but fewer than ten. The antigen remains unidentified. Study results and caveats: Private and CD4 specificities were missed by VDJdb matching, skewed to anti-spike CD8.

The length of the CDR3 is 12 residues. Germline V gene sequence: CDR1 SEHNR, CDR2 FQNEAQ (reference sequence). V was clipped by 2 bases and J by 4 bases, with 6 bases between them. This receptor was identified in an adult who was a healthcare worker with PCR-confirmed SARS-CoV-2 infection or an uninfected control (not recorded which). The chain has TRBV7-9 and TRBJ2-7; D is undetermined. The sample in question was whole blood, obtained at baseline. The CDR3 region is CASSLNTYEQYF. The CDR3 region has the DNA TGTGCCAGCAGCTTAAATACTTACGAGCAGTACTTC.